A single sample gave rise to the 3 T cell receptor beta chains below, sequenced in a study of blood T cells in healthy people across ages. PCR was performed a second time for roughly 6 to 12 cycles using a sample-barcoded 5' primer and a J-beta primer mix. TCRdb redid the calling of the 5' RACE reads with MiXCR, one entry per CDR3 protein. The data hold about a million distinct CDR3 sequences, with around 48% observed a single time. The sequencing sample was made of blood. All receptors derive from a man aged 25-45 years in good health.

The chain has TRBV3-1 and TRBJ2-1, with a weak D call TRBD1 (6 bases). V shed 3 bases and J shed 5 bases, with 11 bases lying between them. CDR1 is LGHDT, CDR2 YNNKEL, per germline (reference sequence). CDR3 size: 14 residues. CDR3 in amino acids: CASSHHGGHNEQFF. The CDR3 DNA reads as TGTGCCAGCAGCCACCATGGGGGCCACAATGAGCAGTTCTTC.

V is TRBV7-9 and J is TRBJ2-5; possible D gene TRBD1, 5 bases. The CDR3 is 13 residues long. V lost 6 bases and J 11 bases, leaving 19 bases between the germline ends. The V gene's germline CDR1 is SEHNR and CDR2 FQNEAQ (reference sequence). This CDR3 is CASSPRVYDEQYF. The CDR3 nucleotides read TGTGCCAGCAGTCCCAGGGTGTACGATGAGCAGTACTTC.

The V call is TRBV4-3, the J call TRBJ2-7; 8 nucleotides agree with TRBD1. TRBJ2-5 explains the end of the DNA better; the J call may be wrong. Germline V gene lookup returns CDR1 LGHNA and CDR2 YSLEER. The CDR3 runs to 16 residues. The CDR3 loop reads CASRSRLTGGMETQYF. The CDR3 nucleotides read TGCGCCAGCAGAAGCCGCCTAACAGGGGGTATGGAGACCCAGTACTTC.